The entry that follows covers one T cell receptor (beta chain) sequence. The data derive from a study of blood T cell repertoires in COVID-19. Study-wide background: PBMCs, B-cell-depleted T cells, or T cells were the source of the cDNA or gDNA that made up the material.

This CDR3 comprises 14 residues. Trimming removed 1 base at V and 3 bases at J, with 9 bases between. Per the germline V gene, CDR1 is LGHDT and CDR2 is YNNKEL (reference sequence). Repertoires were generated with immunoSEQ multiplex PCR, while TCRdb's copy carries only in-frame clones and drops some. This sample yields about 230,000 clones, of which 65% to 90% are seen a single time; 9.5% to 13% belongs to the top ten. The Seattle site enrolled patients during active infection and followed them longitudinally. The specimen was peripheral blood. This receptor was identified in a man between 45 and 60 years old with COVID-19, enrolled during active disease. The chain couples TRBV3-1 (or the pseudogene TRBV3-2) to TRBJ1-1; the D is unclear. Here the CDR3 DNA reads TGTGCCAGCAGCCAAGTTGGCAGATACACTGAAGCTTTCTTT. It codes for CASSQVGRYTEAFF.